This entry concerns a single T cell receptor beta chain. TCR beta CDR3 regions were amplified from RNA transcripts. Using the HTBI primer set, a first-round RT-PCR was run on the TCR CDR3. TCRdb recomputed calls from the multiplex PCR reads with MiXCR, one row per CDR3 protein. There are fewer than 350,000 distinct CDR3 sequences in the sample; roughly 19% occur only once, and approximately 37% lies in the top ten. Exclusion criteria comprised uncontrolled infection, other autoimmune disease, pregnancy or lactation. Orbital computed tomography, thyroid ultrasound, serum thyroxine and TRAb, and clinical symptoms together informed the diagnoses. This sample is part of a study of T cells in Graves' hyperthyroidism and ophthalmopathy. Study-wide background: Once the initial diagnosis was made, peripheral blood was obtained before any treatment.

This CDR3 is built from 15 residues. Trimming cost V 2 bases and J 6 bases; bases outside gene matches: 5. CDR1 and CDR2 (germline): SNHLY, FYNNEI. The genes are TRBV2 and TRBJ2-7; 12 nucleotides match TRBD2. The receptor was derived from a man over 45 with Graves' ophthalmopathy. The sample consisted of blood. CDR3 sequence: CASSELAGGPIEQYF. In DNA form, the CDR3 reads TGTGCCAGCAGTGAACTAGCGGGAGGGCCAATCGAGCAGTACTTC.